The 5 T cell receptor beta chains in this list originate from one sample, sequenced in a study of blood T cell repertoires in COVID-19. The assay was immunoSEQ multiplex PCR, and TCRdb's table has in-frame clones only and misses some. The table includes under 200,000 clones, about 90% detected once. Source material: PBMCs or T cells enriched from blood (not recorded which). The receptors shown here come from a woman in her forties or fifties who had recovered from COVID-19.

This chain joins TRBV5-5 and TRBJ2-2; TRBD1 might be the D (6 bases). The CDR3 length is 17 residues. Trimming left V 3 bases short and J 0 bases short, with 15 bases between. Germline V gene sequence: CDR1 SGHKS, CDR2 YYEKEE (reference sequence). The CDR3 DNA reads as TGTGCCAGCAGCTCGAACAGGGTTGGATCGAACACCGGGGAGCTGTTTTTT. This gives the protein CASSSNRVGSNTGELFF.

The chain couples TRBV4-3 to TRBJ2-1; a weak D match, TRBD1 (5 bases). In germline, CDR1 is LGHNA, CDR2 YSLEER. The length of the CDR3 is 15 residues. Trimming pared 3 bases from V and 7 bases from J, leaving 16 bases between. The CDR3, as DNA: TGCGCCAGCAGCCAGCGACAGACCTTTACTAATGAGCAGTTCTTC. Protein: CASSQRQTFTNEQFF.

The chain recombines TRBV2 with TRBJ2-7; 7 bases match TRBD1. Germline lookup yields CDR1 SNHLY and CDR2 FYNNEI. The CDR3 has 15 amino acids. V gave up 6 bases and J gave up 0 bases; unmatched junction bases: 8. The CDR3 region is CASSADRLASYEQYF. The CDR3 DNA reads TGTGCCAGCAGCGCGGACAGGTTAGCCTCCTACGAGCAGTACTTC.

J is TRBJ2-7 and V is TRBV5-1, with 11 bases fitting TRBD2. V lost 4 bases to trimming and J lost 3 bases; unmatched junction nucleotides: 3. CDR1 and CDR2 (germline): SGHRS, YFSETQ. The CDR3 sequence is 14 residues long. Written as DNA, the CDR3 is TGCGCCAGCAGCCCGACTAGCGGGAACTACGAGCAGTACTTC. It specifies CASSPTSGNYEQYF.

This clone was seen more than once but under ten times. V gene TRBV5-1 combines with J gene TRBJ1-6, with D possibly being TRBD1 (6 bases). Looked up from germline, CDR1 is SGHRS and CDR2 is YFSETQ. Trimming left V 4 bases short and J 7 bases short, with 12 bases between. CDR3 size: 14 residues. CDR3 sequence: CASSPQGWNSPLHF. Here the CDR3 DNA reads TGCGCCAGCAGCCCCCAGGGGTGGAATTCACCCCTCCACTTT.